This T cell receptor beta chain was captured in a study of Ad26.COV2.S vaccination and SARS-CoV-2 variants. V lost 5 bases, J lost 2 bases, and 12 bases lay in between. The CDR3 covers 14 residues. CDR1 and CDR2 from the germline V gene are SEHNR and FQNEAQ (reference sequence). Clones were sequenced by immunoSEQ multiplex PCR, and TCRdb holds only the in-frame ones, with some missing. Altogether 350,000 to 500,000 clones are present, around 90% being singletons, with the ten largest covering less than 15%. The treatment is: around 19 received Ad26.COV2.S at low or high dose, single or two shots; a few received placebo; per-sample allocation not given. Sampling happened 63 days after the first vaccine or placebo injection.

This TCR came from a person aged 18-60 years who received the Ad26.COV2.S COVID-19 vaccine or a placebo. This chain connects TRBV7-9 to TRBJ1-1; D may be TRBD1 (6 bases). Sequencing used peripheral blood, obtained in a trial of Ad26.COV2.S vaccine versus placebo. The CDR3 loop is CASSQGTGNTEAFF. The CDR3 nucleotides are TGTGCCAGCAGCCAGGGGACGGGCAACACTGAAGCTTTCTTT.